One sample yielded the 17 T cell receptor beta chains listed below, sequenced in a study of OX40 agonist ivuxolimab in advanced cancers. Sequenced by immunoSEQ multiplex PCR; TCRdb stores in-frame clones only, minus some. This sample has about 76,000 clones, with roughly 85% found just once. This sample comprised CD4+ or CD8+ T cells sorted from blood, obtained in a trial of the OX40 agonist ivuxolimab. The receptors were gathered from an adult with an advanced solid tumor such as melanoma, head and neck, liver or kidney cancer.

CDR3 in DNA: TGTGCCAGCAGTTTATCGGGGAGGGAACTGTTTTTT. It is translated as CASSLSGRELFF. The chain recombines TRBV27 with TRBJ1-4, with D hard to call. Germline values: CDR1 MNHEY, CDR2 SMNVEV (reference sequence). The CDR3 is made up of 12 amino acids. Trimming removed 0 bases at V and 12 bases at J, with 8 bases between.

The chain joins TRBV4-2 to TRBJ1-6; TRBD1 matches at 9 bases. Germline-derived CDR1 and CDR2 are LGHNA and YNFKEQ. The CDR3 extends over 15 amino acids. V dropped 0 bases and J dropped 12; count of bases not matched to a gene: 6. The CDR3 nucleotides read TGTGCCAGCAGCCAAGAGGGACAGGGTAAGGTACCCCTCCACTTT. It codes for CASSQEGQGKVPLHF.

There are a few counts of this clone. CDR3 in amino acids: CASSRLLHDTQYF. The CDR3 nucleotides are TGTGCCAGTAGTCGGCTCCTTCACGATACGCAGTATTTT. The chain links TRBV19 to TRBJ2-3; D gene uncertain. This CDR3 comprises 13 residues. V shed 5 bases and J shed 6 bases, with 12 bases lying between them. Germline CDR1 and CDR2: LNHDA and SQIVND (reference sequence).

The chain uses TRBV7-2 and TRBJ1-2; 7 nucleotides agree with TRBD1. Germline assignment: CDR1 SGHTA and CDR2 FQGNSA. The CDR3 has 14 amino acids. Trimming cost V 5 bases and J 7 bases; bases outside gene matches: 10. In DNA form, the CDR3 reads TGTGCCAGCAGCCCGTACGACAGGGCGTTTGGCTACACCTTC. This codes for CASSPYDRAFGYTF.

CDR3 sequence: CAIRPGLAGTSYEQYF. The CDR3 bases are TGTGCCATCAGGCCGGGACTAGCGGGGACCTCCTACGAGCAGTACTTC. The J gene is TRBJ2-7, the V gene TRBV10-3; 13 bases match TRBD2. With V trimmed by 6 bases and J by 0 bases, 5 bases remained unmatched. Germline loops: CDR1 ENHRY, CDR2 SYGVKD. This CDR3 contains 16 residues.

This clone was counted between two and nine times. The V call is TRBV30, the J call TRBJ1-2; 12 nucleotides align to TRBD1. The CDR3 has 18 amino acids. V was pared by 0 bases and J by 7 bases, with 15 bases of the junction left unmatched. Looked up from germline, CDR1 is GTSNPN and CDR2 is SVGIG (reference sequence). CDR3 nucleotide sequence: TGTGCCTGGAGTGTACCCGGGACAGGGGGCTTAATCTCTCTTGGCTACACCTTC. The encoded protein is CAWSVPGTGGLISLGYTF.

CDR3 nucleotides: TGCGCCAGCAGCTTTAGCGGGGGGCGGGGAGAGACCCAGTACTTC. It translates to CASSFSGGRGETQYF. The rearrangement uses TRBV5-1 and TRBJ2-5; 10 nucleotides agree with TRBD2. In germline, CDR1 is SGHRS, CDR2 YFSETQ. CDR3 length: 15 amino acids. The trim removed 2 bases at V and 4 bases at J, leaving 5 bases unmatched.

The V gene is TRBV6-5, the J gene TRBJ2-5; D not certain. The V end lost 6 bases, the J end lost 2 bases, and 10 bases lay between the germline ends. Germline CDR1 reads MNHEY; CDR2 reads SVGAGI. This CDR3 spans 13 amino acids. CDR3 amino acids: CASSPSRQETQYF. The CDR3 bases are TGTGCCAGCAGCCCCAGCCGACAAGAGACCCAGTACTTC.

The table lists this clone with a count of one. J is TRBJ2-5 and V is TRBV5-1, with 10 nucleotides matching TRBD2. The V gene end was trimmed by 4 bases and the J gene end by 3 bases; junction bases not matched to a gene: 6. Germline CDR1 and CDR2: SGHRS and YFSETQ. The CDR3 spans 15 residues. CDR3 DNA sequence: TGCGCCAGCAGCGAACTAGCGGGGCCCGAAGAGACCCAGTACTTC. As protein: CASSELAGPEETQYF. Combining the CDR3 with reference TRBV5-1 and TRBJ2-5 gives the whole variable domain KAGVTQTPRYLIKTRGQQVTLSCSPISGHRSVSWYQQTPGQGLQFLFEYFSETQRNKGNFPGRFSGRQFSNSRSEMNVSTLELGDSALYLCASSELAGPEETQYFGPGTRLLVL.

The CDR3: CASSWGLAGGSGTQYF. In nucleotides, the CDR3 is TGCGCCAGCAGCTGGGGACTAGCGGGGGGCTCTGGGACCCAGTACTTC. J is TRBJ2-5 and V is TRBV5-1; 15 bases agree with TRBD2. CDR3 length: 16 residues. V lost 3 bases and J lost 7; bases outside the gene matches: 7. Germline V gene sequence: CDR1 SGHRS, CDR2 YFSETQ.

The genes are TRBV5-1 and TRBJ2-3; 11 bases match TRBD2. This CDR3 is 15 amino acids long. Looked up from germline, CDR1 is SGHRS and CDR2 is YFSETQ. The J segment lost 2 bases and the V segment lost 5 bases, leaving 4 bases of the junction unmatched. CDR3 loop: CASRPGLADTDTQYF. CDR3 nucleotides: TGCGCCAGCAGGCCGGGACTAGCGGACACAGATACGCAGTATTTT.

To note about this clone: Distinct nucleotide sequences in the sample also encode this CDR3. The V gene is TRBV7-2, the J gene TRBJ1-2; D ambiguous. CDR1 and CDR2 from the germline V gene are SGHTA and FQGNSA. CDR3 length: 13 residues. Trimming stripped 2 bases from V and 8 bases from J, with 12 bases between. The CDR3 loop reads CASSLTERKGYTF. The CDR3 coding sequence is TGTGCCAGCAGCTTAACAGAGAGGAAGGGCTACACCTTC.

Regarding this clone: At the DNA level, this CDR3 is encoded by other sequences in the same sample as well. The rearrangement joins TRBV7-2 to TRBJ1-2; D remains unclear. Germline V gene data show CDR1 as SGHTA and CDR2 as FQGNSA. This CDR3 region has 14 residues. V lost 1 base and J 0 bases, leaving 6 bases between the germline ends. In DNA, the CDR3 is TGTGCCAGCAGCTTAGGGAGAGCTAACTATGGCTACACCTTC. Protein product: CASSLGRANYGYTF.

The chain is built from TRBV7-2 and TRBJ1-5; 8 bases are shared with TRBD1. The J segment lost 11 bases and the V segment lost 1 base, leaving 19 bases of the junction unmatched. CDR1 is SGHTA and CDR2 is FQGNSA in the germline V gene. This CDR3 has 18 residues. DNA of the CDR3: TGTGCCAGCAGCTTAGGAGACAGGGGCCCCGTAGGGGAAGTGGCCCAGCATTTT. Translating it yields CASSLGDRGPVGEVAQHF.

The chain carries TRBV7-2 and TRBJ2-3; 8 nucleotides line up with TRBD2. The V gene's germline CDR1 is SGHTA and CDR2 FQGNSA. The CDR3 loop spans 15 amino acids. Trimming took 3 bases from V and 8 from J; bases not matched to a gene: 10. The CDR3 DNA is TGTGCCAGCAGCTTTCAAGCGGGGGAGAGGATTACGCAGTATTTT. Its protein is CASSFQAGERITQYF. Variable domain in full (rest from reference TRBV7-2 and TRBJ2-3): GAGVSQSPSNKVTEKGKDVELRCDPISGHTALYWYRQSLGQGLEFLIYFQGNSAPDKSGLPSDRFSAERTGGSVSTLTIQRTQQEDSAVYLCASSFQAGERITQYFGPGTRLTVL.

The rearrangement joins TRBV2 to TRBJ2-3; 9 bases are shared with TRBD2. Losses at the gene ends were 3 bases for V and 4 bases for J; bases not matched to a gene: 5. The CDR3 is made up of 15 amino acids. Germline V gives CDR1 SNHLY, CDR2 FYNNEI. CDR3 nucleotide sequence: TGTGCCAGCAGTGACGGCGGGGGGGCGGCAGATACGCAGTATTTT. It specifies CASSDGGGAADTQYF. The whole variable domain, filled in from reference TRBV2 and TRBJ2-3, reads EPEVTQTPSHQVTQMGQEVILRCVPISNHLYFYWYRQILGQKVEFLVSFYNNEISEKSEIFDDQFSVERPDGSNFTLKIRSTKLEDSAMYFCASSDGGGAADTQYFGPGTRLTVL.

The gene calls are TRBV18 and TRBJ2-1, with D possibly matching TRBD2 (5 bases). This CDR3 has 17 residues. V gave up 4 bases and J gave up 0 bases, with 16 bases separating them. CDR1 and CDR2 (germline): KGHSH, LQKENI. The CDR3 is CASSRIGSGSSYNEQFF. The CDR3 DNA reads TGTGCCAGCTCACGCATCGGGTCGGGGAGCTCCTACAATGAGCAGTTCTTC.